These 13 T cell receptor beta chains share one sample of origin, sequenced in a study of cytomegalovirus exposure and HLA in healthy donors. Sequencing was performed with immunoSEQ multiplex PCR; in TCRdb, only in-frame clones are kept and a portion is missing. Here the sample spans 150,000 to 200,000 clones, 86% being singletons. The sequencing sample was made of PBMCs. The receptors were sampled from a man younger than 40 in good health and CMV-seropositive.

This clone appeared once. V is TRBV7-8 and J is TRBJ1-1; D uncertain. Deletions cut 1 base from V and 0 bases from J, with 18 bases between. From germline, CDR1 is SGHVS and CDR2 FQNEAQ. There are 18 residues in the CDR3. The CDR3 protein is CASSLDVGTDSMNTEAFF. CDR3 coding DNA: TGTGCCAGCAGCTTAGATGTGGGAACAGACTCCATGAACACTGAAGCTTTCTTT.

The V gene is TRBV13, the J gene TRBJ2-7, with 9 nucleotides matching TRBD1. From germline, CDR1 is PRHDT and CDR2 FYEKMQ (reference sequence). Trimming took 4 bases from V and 2 from J; bases not matched to a gene: 6. The CDR3 runs 15 residues. For the CDR3, the DNA is TGTGCCAGCAGCTCACAGGGGGCGGGGCCCTACGAGCAGTACTTC. This encodes CASSSQGAGPYEQYF.

The genes are TRBV7-2 and TRBJ2-3, with D perhaps being TRBD1 or TRBD2 (5 bases each). The CDR3 length is 17 residues. CDR1 SGHTA and CDR2 FQGNSA come from the germline V gene. V lost 3 bases, J lost 2 bases, and 18 bases lay in between. The DNA of the CDR3 is TGTGCCAGCAGCTTGGGGCGCGGGCCTAGAAACACAGATACGCAGTATTTT. It is translated as CASSLGRGPRNTDTQYF.

The chain carries TRBV5-1 and TRBJ1-1; no reliable D call. CDR1 is SGHRS and CDR2 is YFSETQ in the germline V gene. The CDR3 sequence is 14 residues long. V lost 3 bases and J lost 6, with 15 bases in between. The CDR3 here is CASSSVLPGSEAFF. CDR3 in DNA: TGCGCCAGCAGCTCCGTTCTACCCGGGTCTGAAGCTTTCTTT.

This clone was counted once. The chain has TRBV9 and TRBJ2-2; 7 bases are shared with TRBD1. The CDR3 length is 18 residues. V was clipped by 0 bases and J by 1 base; unmatched bases: 9. Germline V CDR1 and CDR2: SGDLS, YYNGEE. DNA for the CDR3: TGTGCCAGCAGCGTAGGGGGACAGCCTCTAGGGAACACCGGGGAGCTGTTTTTT. Translated: CASSVGGQPLGNTGELFF.

The V gene is TRBV28, the J gene TRBJ1-5; 10 positions agree with TRBD1. V lost 5 bases to trimming and J lost 5 bases; unmatched junction nucleotides: 6. This CDR3 region has 15 residues. Germline V gene sequence: CDR1 MDHEN, CDR2 SYDVKM. CDR3 bases: TGTGCCAGCAGTACGGGACAGGGGATCCATCAGCCCCAGCATTTT. Amino acids: CASSTGQGIHQPQHF.

The chain combines TRBV2 with TRBJ1-1; 7 bases are shared with TRBD1. The CDR3 covers 12 residues. CDR1 is SNHLY and CDR2 is FYNNEI in the germline V gene. Trimming at V came to 6 bases and at J to 7 bases, leaving 5 bases not matched to a gene. DNA of the CDR3: TGTGCCAGCAGCGCTCAGGGGGTTGAAGCTTTCTTT. Translation: CASSAQGVEAFF.

Concerning this clone itself: The sample carries other DNA sequences with the same CDR3. The chain couples TRBV27 to TRBJ1-1; D possibly corresponds to TRBD1 (6 bases). CDR1 and CDR2 (germline): MNHEY, SMNVEV (reference sequence). The CDR3 contains 13 residues. V dropped 0 bases and J dropped 4 bases, with 6 bases sitting between them. The CDR3 loop is CASSLSGGTEAFF. In DNA, the CDR3 is TGTGCCAGCAGTTTATCAGGGGGCACTGAAGCTTTCTTT.

The V gene is TRBV15, the J gene TRBJ2-7; D possibly corresponds to TRBD2 (6 bases). V was cut by 0 bases and J by 1 base, with 10 bases left in between. This CDR3 contains 15 residues. CDR1 is LNHNV, CDR2 YYDKDF, per germline (reference sequence). The CDR3 protein is CATSREAGLSYEQYF. As DNA, the CDR3 is TGTGCCACCAGCAGAGAAGCGGGCCTATCCTACGAGCAGTACTTC.

V is TRBV10-2 and J is TRBJ2-3; no reliable D call. Germline V gene sequence: CDR1 WSHSY, CDR2 SAAADI. Trimming shortened V by 7 bases and J by 0 bases, and 11 bases separated the two germline ends. The CDR3 runs 14 residues. The CDR3 is CASKKTGSTDTQYF. The CDR3 region has the DNA TGCGCCAGCAAAAAGACGGGTAGCACAGATACGCAGTATTTT.

V and J are TRBV7-6 and TRBJ2-2; no reliable D call. Germline V gene lookup returns CDR1 SGHVS and CDR2 FNYEAQ. The CDR3 extends over 15 amino acids. Trimming left V 5 bases short and J 5 bases short, with 15 bases between. CDR3 sequence reads: CASSASYSKTGELFF. DNA of the CDR3: TGTGCCAGCAGCGCTTCCTACAGCAAAACCGGGGAGCTGTTTTTT.

The CDR3 DNA sequence: TGTGCCAGCAGCTTACGACCTCTTTACAATGAGCAGTTCTTC. Its protein product is CASSLRPLYNEQFF. The rearrangement links TRBV11-3 to TRBJ2-1, with no clear D. Per germline, CDR1 SGHNT and CDR2 YENEEA. Trimming removed 2 bases at V and 4 bases at J, with 9 bases between. This CDR3 has 14 amino acids.

V usage is TRBV29-1 and J usage is TRBJ2-1; D not resolved. Germline assignment: CDR1 SQVTM and CDR2 ANQGSEA. Trimming removed 3 bases from V and 0 bases from J, with 6 bases in between. The CDR3 length is 13 residues. The CDR3 sequence is CSVERSSYNEQFF. For the CDR3, the DNA is TGCAGCGTTGAGCGGAGCTCCTACAATGAGCAGTTCTTC.